This TCR beta chain was identified during a study of blood T cell repertoires in COVID-19 (dated by TCRdb to 2020 to 2022). About the full investigation: The collaborator samples originated in the United States, Italy and Spain and spanned the acute and convalescent phases of COVID-19. The material from the prospective study consisted of cDNA or gDNA derived from T cells, B-cell-depleted T cells, or PBMCs. Deeply sampled blood TCRbeta repertoires from subjects exposed to, actively infected with, or recovered from COVID-19 were included in the dataset. The repertoires were released in a freely available public database meant as a resource for research on the immune response to SARS-CoV-2. Samples came from the ongoing ImmuneRACE study (first 160 participants) plus 1,254 subjects from 6 global collaborators. Sample metadata almost always included a de-identified subject ID, COVID-19 status, age in years and sex. Where available, HLA class I and class II types were obtained from metadata supplied by the sample provider rather than from assay-based typing.

V is reduced by 3 bases and J by 8 bases, leaving a spacing of 15 bases between them. Sequences SGHKS (CDR1) and YYEKEE (CDR2) are obtained from the germline V gene (reference sequence). From the cysteine through the phenylalanine, the CDR3 covers 14 amino acids. Only the CDR3 portion is preserved as DNA: 42 bases, with reading frame beginning at the first base. Each collaborating institution followed its own protocols to collect whole blood in K2EDTA tubes. For TCRbeta analysis, collaborators shipped samples as frozen whole blood, isolated PBMCs, or DNA extracted from either of those sample types. TCRbeta CDR3 regions were amplified from genomic DNA by means of the immunoSEQ Assay, a bias-controlled multiplex PCR. As for the authors' bioinformatics: The number of nucleated cells in each sample was estimated from the amplification of reference gene primers within the assay. Sequence reads were collapsed and filtered to measure the absolute abundance of every unique TCRbeta CDR3 rearrangement. Productive Simpson clonality was computed per sample as the square root of Simpson's diversity index over productive rearrangements. TCRdb holds this immuneACCESS table with in-frame rearrangements only. Some clones are missing; in checked studies, unresolved V genes explain under half, and the rest has no known cause. That table furnishes V, J and clone size, whereas the DNA furnished D and trimming. The sample yields about 150,000 clones; roughly 84% were counted once. The top ten clonotypes cover around 45% of the sample.

What the research found in general, with its limitations: How much clinical and demographic metadata was included differed by source and by participant, and the metadata was provided uncurated.

To note about this clone: It lacks a known antigen. Base-call qualities are not available, and no considerably larger clone is one nucleotide away.

The clonotype comes from a human donor in a cohort sampled during active COVID-19. The sequence links TRBV5-5 to TRBJ1-3, with TRBD1 as a weak D call on 6 bases. The specimen was peripheral blood. The bases read TGTGCCAGCAGCTGGGGAACAGGGTCGGACACCATATATTTT. Translated, it gives CASSWGTGSDTIYF.